This T cell receptor beta chain was recovered during a study of T cell responses to AZD1222 COVID-19 vaccine. General study results and limits: The study found vaccine-associated CD4 TCRs spanning spike, dominant at 160-218 and 743-854. Repertoire sampling was restricted to post-peak T cell response timepoints.

TCRdb keeps only in-frame clones here, not all; method: immunoSEQ multiplex PCR. The sample contains around 200,000 clones, 70% to 90% of which appear only once. A note on this clone: As yet, its antigen is unknown.

There are 16 residues in the CDR3. The germline V gene encodes CDR1 LGHNA and CDR2 YSLEER. V was cut by 5 bases and J by 2 bases, with 16 bases left in between. It was second doses at about 4 or about 12 weeks that were pooled. V gene TRBV4-3 combines with J gene TRBJ1-3; D might be TRBD1 (5 bases). Sequenced material: peripheral blood, taken 28 days after the second AZD1222 dose. The TCR sequence derives from an adult who received the AZD1222 COVID-19 vaccine. CDR3 coding DNA: TGCGCCAGCAGCAGCAGGGCCCCGCTCACTGGAAACACCATATATTTT. Amino acid sequence: CASSSRAPLTGNTIYF.